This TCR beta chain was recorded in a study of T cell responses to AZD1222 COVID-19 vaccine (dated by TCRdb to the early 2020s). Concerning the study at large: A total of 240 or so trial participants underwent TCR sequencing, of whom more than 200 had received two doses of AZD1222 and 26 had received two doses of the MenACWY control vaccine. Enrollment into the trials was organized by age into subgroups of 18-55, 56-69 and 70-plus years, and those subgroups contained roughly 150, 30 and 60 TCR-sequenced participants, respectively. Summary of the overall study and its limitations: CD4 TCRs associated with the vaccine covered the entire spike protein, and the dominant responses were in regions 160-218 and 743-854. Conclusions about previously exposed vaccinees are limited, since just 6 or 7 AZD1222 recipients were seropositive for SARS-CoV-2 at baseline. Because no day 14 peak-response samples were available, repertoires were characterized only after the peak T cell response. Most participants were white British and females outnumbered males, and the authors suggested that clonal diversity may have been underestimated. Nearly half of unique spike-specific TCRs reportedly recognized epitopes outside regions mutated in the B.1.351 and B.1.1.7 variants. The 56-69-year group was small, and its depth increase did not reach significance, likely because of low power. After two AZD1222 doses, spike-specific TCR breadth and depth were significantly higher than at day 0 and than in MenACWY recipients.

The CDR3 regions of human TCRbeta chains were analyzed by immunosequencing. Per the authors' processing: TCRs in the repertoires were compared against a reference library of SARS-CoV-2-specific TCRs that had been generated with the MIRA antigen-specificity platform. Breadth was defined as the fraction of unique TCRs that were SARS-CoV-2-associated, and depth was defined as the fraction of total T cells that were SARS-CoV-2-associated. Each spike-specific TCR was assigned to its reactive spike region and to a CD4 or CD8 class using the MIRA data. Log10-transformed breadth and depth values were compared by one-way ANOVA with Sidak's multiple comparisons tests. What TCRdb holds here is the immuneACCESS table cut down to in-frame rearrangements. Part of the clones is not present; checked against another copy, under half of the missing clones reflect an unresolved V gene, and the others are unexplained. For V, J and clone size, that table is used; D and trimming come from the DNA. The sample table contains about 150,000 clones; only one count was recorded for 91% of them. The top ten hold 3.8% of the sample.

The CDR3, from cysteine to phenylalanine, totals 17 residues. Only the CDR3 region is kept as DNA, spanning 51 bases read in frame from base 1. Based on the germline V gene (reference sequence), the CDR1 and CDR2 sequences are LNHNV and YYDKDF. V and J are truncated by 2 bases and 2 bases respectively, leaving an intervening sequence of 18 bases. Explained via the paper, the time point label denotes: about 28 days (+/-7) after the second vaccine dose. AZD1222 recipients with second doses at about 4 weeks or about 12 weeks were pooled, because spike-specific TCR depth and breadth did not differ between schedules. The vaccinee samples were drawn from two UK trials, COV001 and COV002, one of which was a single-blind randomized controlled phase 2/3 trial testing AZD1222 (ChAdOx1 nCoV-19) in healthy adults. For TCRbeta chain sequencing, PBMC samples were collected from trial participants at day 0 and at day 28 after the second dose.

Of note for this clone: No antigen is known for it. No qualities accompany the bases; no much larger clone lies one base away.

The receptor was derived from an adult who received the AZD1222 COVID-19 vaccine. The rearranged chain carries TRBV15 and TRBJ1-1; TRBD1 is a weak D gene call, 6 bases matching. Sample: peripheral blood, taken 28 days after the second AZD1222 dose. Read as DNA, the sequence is TGTGCCACCAGCAGAACACGGTGGGGACAACCCAACACTGAAGCTTTCTTT. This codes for CATSRTRWGQPNTEAFF.